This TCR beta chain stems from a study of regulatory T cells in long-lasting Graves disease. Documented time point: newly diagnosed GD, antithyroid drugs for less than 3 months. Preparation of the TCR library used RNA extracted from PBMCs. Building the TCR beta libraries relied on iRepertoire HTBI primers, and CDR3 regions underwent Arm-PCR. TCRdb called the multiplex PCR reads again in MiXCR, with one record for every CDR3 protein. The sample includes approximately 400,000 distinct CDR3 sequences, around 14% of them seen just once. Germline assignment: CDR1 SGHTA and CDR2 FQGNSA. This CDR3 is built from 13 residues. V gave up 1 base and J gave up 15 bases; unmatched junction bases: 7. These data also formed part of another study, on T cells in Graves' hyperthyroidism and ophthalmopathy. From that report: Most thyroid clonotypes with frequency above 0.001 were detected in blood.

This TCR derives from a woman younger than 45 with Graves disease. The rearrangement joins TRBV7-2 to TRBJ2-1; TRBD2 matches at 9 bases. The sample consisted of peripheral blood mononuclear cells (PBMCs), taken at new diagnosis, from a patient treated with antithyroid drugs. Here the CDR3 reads CASSLESLAGRFF. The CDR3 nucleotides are TGTGCCAGCAGCTTAGAATCTCTAGCGGGACGGTTCTTC. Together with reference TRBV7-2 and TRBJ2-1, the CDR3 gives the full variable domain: GAGVSQSPSNKVTEKGKDVELRCDPISGHTALYWYRQSLGQGLEFLIYFQGNSAPDKSGLPSDRFSAERTGGSVSTLTIQRTQQEDSAVYLCASSLESLAGRFFGPGTRLTVL.